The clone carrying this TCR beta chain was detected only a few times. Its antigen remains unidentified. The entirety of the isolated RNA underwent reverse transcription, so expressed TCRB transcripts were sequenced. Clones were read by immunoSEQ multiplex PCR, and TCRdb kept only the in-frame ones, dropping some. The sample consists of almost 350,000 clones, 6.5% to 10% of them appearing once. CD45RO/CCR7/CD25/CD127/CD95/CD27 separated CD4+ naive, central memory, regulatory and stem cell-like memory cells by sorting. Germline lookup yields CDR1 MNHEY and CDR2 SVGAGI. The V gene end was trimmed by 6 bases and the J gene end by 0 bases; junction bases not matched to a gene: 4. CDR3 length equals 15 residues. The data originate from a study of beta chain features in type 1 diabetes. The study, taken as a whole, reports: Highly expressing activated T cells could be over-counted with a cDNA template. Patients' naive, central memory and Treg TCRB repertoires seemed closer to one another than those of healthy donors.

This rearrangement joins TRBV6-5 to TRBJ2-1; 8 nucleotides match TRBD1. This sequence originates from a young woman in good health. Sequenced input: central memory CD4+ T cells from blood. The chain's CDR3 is CASRGDRSSYNEQFF. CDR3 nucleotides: TGTGCCAGCAGGGGGGACAGGAGCTCCTACAATGAGCAGTTCTTC.